The rows below give T cell receptor beta chains drawn from one sample of a study of shared clonotypes between healthy human individuals. Sequenced by immunoSEQ multiplex PCR; TCRdb stores in-frame clones only, minus some. Of about 710,000 clones in the sample, around 77% were seen once. Sequenced input: memory CD4+ T cells sorted from blood. These receptors were obtained from a woman aged 25 to 39 in good health. Both conserved end residues are part of each CDR3. D genes are given only for firm matches. Some rows have no size entry. The others give once, few or many, or a class for an expanded clone.

>.|TRBJ2-1|TRBV7-9|.|14
TGTGCCAGCAGCTTAGGCCAACTCCCCAATGAGCAGTTCTTC
CASSLGQLPNEQFF
>.|TRBJ2-1|TRBV11-3|.|13
TGTGCCAGCTCCGACGGACGCGACACTGAGCAGTTCTTC
CASSDGRDTEQFF
>.|TRBJ2-5|TRBV14|.|17
TGTGCCAGCAGCCTCAGATCCGGTTTTGGGGGGTCGGAGACCCAGTACTTC
CASSLRSGFGGSETQYF
>.|TRBJ2-1|TRBV5-8|TRBD2|14
TGTGCCAGCAGGACTCGGACTAGCGGTAATGAGCAGTTCTTC
CASRTRTSGNEQFF
>.|TRBJ1-1|TRBV7-2|.|17
TGTGCCAGCAGCTTAGGGTTCTTGGATTTCATGAACACTGAAGCTTTCTTT
CASSLGFLDFMNTEAFF
>.|TRBJ1-5|TRBV28|TRBD1|16
TGTGCCAGCAGTTCCGATACTACAGGGGACGATCAGCCCCAGCATTTT
CASSSDTTGDDQPQHF
>.|TRBJ1-2|TRBV7-8|TRBD1|15
TGTGCCAGCAGCTCCCGACAGGGCCCTAACTATGGCTACACCTTC
CASSSRQGPNYGYTF
>.|TRBJ2-5|TRBV25-1|.|17
TGTGCCAGCAGTGAATACGGATTTGGTAGCGGACAAGAGACCCAGTACTTC
CASSEYGFGSGQETQYF
>few|TRBJ1-2|TRBV5-1|TRBD1|14
TGCGCCAGCAGTCCTGGGACAGGGGGCTTCGGCTACACCTTC
CASSPGTGGFGYTF
>few|TRBJ2-5|TRBV7-2|TRBD2|17
TGTGCCAGCAGCATAAGGCCTAGCGGGCATACCCAAGAGACCCAGTACTTC
CASSIRPSGHTQETQYF
>.|TRBJ2-3|TRBV5-1|.|15
TGCGCCAGCAGCTTGGCTGGCAAGAGCACAGATACGCAGTATTTT
CASSLAGKSTDTQYF